This T cell receptor (beta chain) emerged from a study of blood T cell repertoires in COVID-19. Overall study: The origin of the acute and convalescent COVID-19 samples was the United States, Italy and Spain. The analysed material was cDNA or gDNA that came from T cells, B-cell-depleted T cells, or PBMCs.

TCRdb keeps only in-frame clones here, not all; method: immunoSEQ multiplex PCR. The sample shows about 180,000 clones, around 86% of them seen only once. This CDR3 region has 15 residues. V gave up 2 bases and J gave up 4 bases, with 15 bases separating them. From germline, CDR1 is SGHDT and CDR2 YYEEEE. This receptor was identified in a woman in her twenties or thirties with active or convalescent COVID-19. The chain is built from TRBV5-6 and TRBJ1-2; no definite D call. What was sequenced was peripheral blood. The CDR3 DNA follows: TGTGCCAGCAGCTTAAAGAGGGATAGAATCTATGGCTACACCTTC. Translating gives CASSLKRDRIYGYTF.